This TCR beta chain is drawn from a study of identical twins. TCRdb fed the 5' RACE reads into MiXCR, producing one record per CDR3 protein. The sample shows 300,000 to 350,000 distinct CDR3 sequences, roughly an eighth of them seen only once. On this clonotype: Its antigen is undetermined.

Study-wide findings and caveats: Monozygotic twin pairs showed more out-of-frame TCR alpha sharing than models estimated.

These data were also filed under a second study, of yellow fever vaccine responses in identical twins.

The receptor's source is a woman younger than 35 in good health. The sample taken for sequencing was CD8+ T cells sorted from blood.

The CDR3 here is CASSFEGYTGTEQYF. CDR3 DNA: TGTGCCAGCAGCTTTGAGGGATACACAGGGACCGAGCAGTACTTC. The V gene is TRBV7-2, the J gene TRBJ2-7, with D perhaps TRBD1 (6 bases). Germline CDR1 reads SGHTA; CDR2 reads FQGNSA. This CDR3 is built from 15 residues. Trimming shortened V by 3 bases and J by 6 bases, and 18 bases separated the two germline ends.